The next 29 T cell receptor beta chains were all read from a single sample in a study of cytomegalovirus exposure and HLA in healthy donors (dated 2017 in TCRdb). The library relied on the immunoSEQ multiplex PCR assay. TCRdb re-hosts the immuneACCESS table, in-frame sequences only. Its copies lack some clones; in the studies checked, an unresolved V gene accounts for under half of them, and the cause for the rest is not known. The sample table shows 160,000 or so clones, and about 88% are seen once. The ten largest clones take up just under 3% of the sample. Specimen: PBMCs. The source is a man younger than 30 in good health and CMV-seronegative.

V gene TRBV5-1 combines with J gene TRBJ2-4, with D possibly being TRBD1 (5 bases). V lost 4 bases to trimming and J lost 0 bases, with 23 bases between them. The length of the CDR3 is 19 residues. CDR1 and CDR2 from the germline V gene are SGHRS and YFSETQ. The CDR3 DNA sequence: TGCGCCAGCAGCCTCGCAGGGAAGGCCATATACTCAGCCAAAAACATTCAGTACTTC. Translated: CASSLAGKAIYSAKNIQYF. The full variable domain, in which reference TRBV5-1 and TRBJ2-4 provide the parts outside the CDR3, is KAGVTQTPRYLIKTRGQQVTLSCSPISGHRSVSWYQQTPGQGLQFLFEYFSETQRNKGNFPGRFSGRQFSNSRSEMNVSTLELGDSALYLCASSLAGKAIYSAKNIQYFGAGTRLSVL.

CDR3 region: CASSPSPWDSPLGNEQFF. CDR3 DNA: TGTGCCAGCTCGCCTTCTCCCTGGGACTCCCCTCTGGGGAATGAGCAGTTCTTC. The V and J genes are TRBV18 and TRBJ2-1, with D perhaps matching TRBD2 (6 bases). Germline V gene lookup returns CDR1 KGHSH and CDR2 LQKENI. The CDR3 sequence is 18 residues long. The ends were cut back, 6 bases at V and 7 bases at J, with 28 bases in the middle.

The chain combines TRBV11-2 with TRBJ2-3; a weak D match, TRBD2 (6 bases). The CDR3 consists of 16 residues. The germline gives CDR1 SGHAT, CDR2 FQNNGV. Trimming removed 5 bases at V and 0 bases at J, with 15 bases between. CDR3 protein: CASSPTGGTSTDTQYF. Written as DNA, the CDR3 is TGTGCCAGCAGCCCCACCGGCGGGACTAGCACAGATACGCAGTATTTT.

The chain joins TRBV27 to TRBJ2-1, with a weak D call TRBD2 (6 bases). The CDR3 runs to 15 residues. In germline, CDR1 is MNHEY, CDR2 SMNVEV (reference sequence). Between the trimmed V and J ends, which lost 5 bases and 0 bases, there was a span of 11 bases. CDR3 bases: TGTGCCAGCAGTCCTAGCGAGAGCTCCTACAATGAGCAGTTCTTC. Translated: CASSPSESSYNEQFF.

The rearrangement uses TRBV28 and TRBJ2-3; tentative D call: TRBD2 (5 bases). The germline CDR1 and CDR2 sequences are MDHEN and SYDVKM. The CDR3 is 13 amino acids. Between the trimmed V and J ends, which lost 7 bases and 1 base, there was a span of 9 bases. The CDR3 DNA sequence: TGTGCCAGCACCCACGGGGGCACAGATACGCAGTATTTT. This gives the protein CASTHGGTDTQYF. Complete variable domain (other parts from reference TRBV28 and TRBJ2-3): DVKVTQSSRYLVKRTGEKVFLECVQDMDHENMFWYRQDPGLGLRLIYFSYDVKMKEKGDIPEGYSVSREKKERFSLILESASTNQTSMYLCASTHGGTDTQYFGPGTRLTVL.

The chain joins TRBV7-8 to TRBJ1-2, with TRBD1 matching 10 bases. Germline V gives CDR1 SGHVS, CDR2 FQNEAQ. This CDR3 comprises 16 residues. Trimming removed 5 bases from V and 2 bases from J; junction bases left unmatched: 8. The CDR3: CASSLTGGQGNYGYTF. In DNA form, the CDR3 reads TGTGCCAGCAGCCTAACGGGGGGACAGGGGAACTATGGCTACACCTTC.

This chain connects TRBV7-2 to TRBJ1-1; D call uncertain. The CDR3 runs to 15 residues. CDR1 and CDR2 (germline): SGHTA, FQGNSA. The V end lost 1 base, the J end lost 1 base, and 10 bases lay between the germline ends. The chain's CDR3 is CASSLGGVGNTEAFF. In nucleotides, the CDR3 is TGTGCCAGCAGCTTAGGCGGAGTGGGGAACACTGAAGCTTTCTTT.

This clone was detected a few times. This chain connects TRBV6-5 to TRBJ2-2; 7 nucleotides align to TRBD2. The V and J ends lost 10 bases and 5 bases, in that order; junction bases with no gene match: 10. Germline V lookup: CDR1 MNHEY, CDR2 SVGAGI. This CDR3 has 14 amino acids. The CDR3 spells CATYSGVETGELFF. CDR3 DNA: TGTGCCACCTACAGCGGGGTGGAAACCGGGGAGCTGTTTTTT.

This clone is a singleton in its sample. The chain combines TRBV28 with TRBJ1-4; D remains unclear. CDR1 is MDHEN, CDR2 SYDVKM, per germline. The CDR3 consists of 11 residues. V lost 6 bases to trimming and J lost 10 bases, with 9 bases between them. As DNA, the CDR3 is TGTGCCAGCAGAAAATCGCGAAAACTGTTTTTT. It is translated as CASRKSRKLFF.

This chain links TRBV6-5 with TRBJ2-5; no clear D gene. Trimming removed 5 bases at V and 5 bases at J, with 9 bases between. The CDR3 spans 12 residues. The germline gives CDR1 MNHEY, CDR2 SVGAGI. DNA for the CDR3: TGTGCCAGCAGTCCCTCCGTGGAGACCCAGTACTTC. This codes for CASSPSVETQYF.

This clone was seen once. CDR3 sequence reads: CASSITGRSEQYF. The CDR3, as DNA: TGTGCCAGTAGTATAACAGGCAGGTCCGAGCAGTACTTC. The V gene is TRBV19, the J gene TRBJ2-7; maybe TRBD1 (5 bases). Germline loops: CDR1 LNHDA, CDR2 SQIVND (reference sequence). Between the trimmed V and J ends, which lost 2 bases and 6 bases, there was a span of 11 bases. The CDR3 length is 13 residues.

The rearrangement links TRBV11-2 to TRBJ1-4; 7 nucleotides match TRBD1. Germline V gene data show CDR1 as SGHAT and CDR2 as FQNNGV. V was pared by 4 bases and J by 0 bases, with 8 bases of the junction left unmatched. The CDR3 has 17 residues. As DNA, the CDR3 is TGTGCCAGCAGCTCCATAGGCAGGGGGGCAACTAATGAAAAACTGTTTTTT. This gives the protein CASSSIGRGATNEKLFF. The complete variable domain, with remaining parts taken from reference TRBV11-2 and TRBJ1-4, reads EAGVAQSPRYKIIEKRQSVAFWCNPISGHATLYWYQQILGQGPKLLIQFQNNGVVDDSQLPKDRFSAERLKGVDSTLKIQPAKLEDSAVYLCASSSIGRGATNEKLFFGSGTQLSVL.

In regard to this clone: An end of the junction differs from the germline gene, which may be a read error. The chain employs TRBV30 and TRBJ1-1, with D tentatively TRBD1 (5 bases). Germline CDR1 and CDR2: GTSNPN and SVGIG (reference sequence). This CDR3 has 12 residues. The CDR3 coding sequence is TGTGCCGGGAGAGGGGTTTACACTGAAGCTTTCTTT. This gives the protein CAGRGVYTEAFF.

The CDR3 is CASSLTGNEKLFF. The CDR3, as DNA: TGTGCCAGCTCTTTGACAGGGAATGAAAAACTGTTTTTT. The V gene is TRBV28, the J gene TRBJ1-4, with 7 nucleotides matching TRBD1. V shed 8 bases and J 5 bases; nucleotides not matched to a gene: 5. CDR1 MDHEN and CDR2 SYDVKM come from the germline V gene. CDR3 length equals 13 residues.

The chain uses TRBV28 and TRBJ1-2; 10 bases align to TRBD1. CDR1 and CDR2 (germline): MDHEN, SYDVKM. V was clipped by 4 bases and J by 6 bases; unmatched bases: 8. The CDR3 spans 15 residues. The CDR3, as DNA: TGTGCCAGCAGTTCCGGGGACAGGGGCTGGGATGGCTACACCTTC. The encoded protein is CASSSGDRGWDGYTF.

The chain combines TRBV6-6 with TRBJ2-3, with 12 positions matching TRBD2. Germline CDR1 reads MNHNY; CDR2 reads SVGAGI (reference sequence). The CDR3 loop spans 15 amino acids. With 8 bases clipped from V and 5 bases from J, the junction kept 8 bases outside the gene matches. CDR3 bases: TGTGCCAGCCTACCTCCTAGCGGGAGGGGAGATACGCAGTATTTT. Amino acid sequence: CASLPPSGRGDTQYF.

This chain joins TRBV5-8 and TRBJ2-2, with 7 bases identical to TRBD1. Germline V lookup: CDR1 SGHTS, CDR2 YDEGEE. The CDR3 loop spans 16 amino acids. V lost 5 bases, J lost 1 base, and 8 bases stayed unmatched. CDR3 amino acids: CASSKGQTLNTGELFF. DNA of the CDR3: TGTGCCAGCAGTAAGGGACAGACCCTGAACACCGGGGAGCTGTTTTTT.

The rearrangement joins TRBV5-1 to TRBJ1-1; unclear D gene. The V gene's germline CDR1 is SGHRS and CDR2 YFSETQ. CDR3 length equals 13 residues. V lost 2 bases, J lost 1 base, and 6 bases lay in between. CDR3 bases: TGCGCCAGCAGCTTAGAGGGGAACACTGAAGCTTTCTTT. Its translation is CASSLEGNTEAFF.

This clone showed up just a few times. The chain recombines TRBV28 with TRBJ1-2; TRBD1 matches 8 bases. With 3 bases clipped from V and 8 bases from J, the junction kept 8 bases outside the gene matches. The CDR3 totals 14 residues. Germline V gene data show CDR1 as MDHEN and CDR2 as SYDVKM. DNA for the CDR3: TGTGCCAGCAGTTTGCCCGACAGGGGTGGCGGCTACACCTTC. This sequence encodes CASSLPDRGGGYTF.

The V and J genes are TRBV20-1 and TRBJ2-1; no reliable D call. Germline V gene lookup returns CDR1 DFQATT and CDR2 SNEGSKA (reference sequence). The CDR3 covers 11 residues. Trimming took 6 bases from V and 13 from J, leaving 16 bases between them. The CDR3 protein is CSAKEVANQFF. The CDR3 DNA sequence: TGCAGTGCGAAAGAGGTGGCTAATCAGTTCTTC.

Concerning this clone: This sample also contains other DNA sequences that code for the same CDR3. The genes are TRBV14 and TRBJ1-1; D is ambiguous. From germline, CDR1 is SGHDN and CDR2 FVKESK. The CDR3 loop spans 13 amino acids. V dropped 0 bases and J dropped 5 bases, with 7 bases sitting between them. The CDR3 loop reads CASSQDLGTEAFF. CDR3 bases: TGTGCCAGCAGCCAAGATCTAGGTACTGAAGCTTTCTTT. Full variable domain (missing parts from reference TRBV14 and TRBJ1-1): EAGVTQFPSHSVIEKGQTVTLRCDPISGHDNLYWYRRVMGKEIKFLLHFVKESKQDESGMPNNRFLAERTGGTYSTLKVQPAELEDSGVYFCASSQDLGTEAFFGQGTRLTVV.

This chain joins TRBV6-4 and TRBJ2-1; 7 nucleotides line up with TRBD2. The ends lost 6 bases at V and 1 base at J; junction bases unmatched: 6. Germline CDR1 reads MRHNA; CDR2 reads SNTAGT. The CDR3 is 15 residues long. The CDR3 DNA follows: TGTGCCAGCAGCTCACTAGCGACTTCCTACAATGAGCAGTTCTTC. Protein sequence: CASSSLATSYNEQFF.

The J gene is TRBJ2-7, the V gene TRBV6-4; D perhaps matches TRBD2 (5 bases). Trimming left V 3 bases short and J 2 bases short, with 14 bases between. The CDR3 length is 15 residues. Germline assignment: CDR1 MRHNA and CDR2 SNTAGT. CDR3 region: CASSEGGPGPYEQYF. In nucleotides, the CDR3 is TGTGCCAGCAGTGAGGGCGGGCCCGGACCCTACGAGCAGTACTTC.

The chain recombines TRBV7-9 with TRBJ2-7; D gene ambiguous. V was trimmed by 7 bases and J by 3 bases, leaving 19 bases between them. The CDR3 contains 15 residues. Germline values: CDR1 SEHNR, CDR2 FQNEAQ (reference sequence). This CDR3 is CASTALVESLYEQYF. CDR3 DNA sequence: TGTGCCAGCACCGCATTAGTGGAGTCTCTCTACGAGCAGTACTTC.

The rearrangement links TRBV28 to TRBJ1-2; D is undetermined. In germline, CDR1 is MDHEN, CDR2 SYDVKM. V was clipped by 5 bases and J by 5 bases, with 15 bases between them. This CDR3 is 14 amino acids long. In DNA form, the CDR3 reads TGTGCCAGCAGTCGTCGGGGAGTTGGTTATGGCTACACCTTC. Protein product: CASSRRGVGYGYTF.

The J gene is TRBJ2-3, the V gene TRBV10-1; TRBD2 might be the D (5 bases). The CDR3 has 15 residues. V lost 3 bases to trimming and J lost 1 base, with 11 bases between them. From germline, CDR1 is WNHNN and CDR2 SYGVQD (reference sequence). This CDR3 reads CASSERVEGTDTQYF. The CDR3 DNA is TGCGCCAGCAGTGAAAGGGTGGAGGGCACAGATACGCAGTATTTT.

This clone was detected once. V is TRBV19 and J is TRBJ2-7; TRBD2 is a possible D gene (5 bases). This CDR3 contains 15 residues. The V and J ends lost 3 bases and 2 bases respectively, with 14 bases between them. Germline assignment: CDR1 LNHDA and CDR2 SQIVND (reference sequence). The CDR3 coding sequence is TGTGCCAGTAGTATGAACCAGCGGAATACCTACGAGCAGTACTTC. Protein: CASSMNQRNTYEQYF.

This chain joins TRBV4-1 and TRBJ2-3; the match to TRBD1 covers 8 bases. The CDR3 sequence is 14 residues long. The V and J ends lost 4 bases and 10 bases, in that order; junction bases with no gene match: 10. CDR1 is MGHRA, CDR2 YSYEKL, per germline. CDR3 in amino acids: CASSPQMDRVSQYF. In DNA, the CDR3 is TGCGCCAGCAGCCCACAAATGGACAGGGTATCGCAGTATTTT.

V and J are TRBV28 and TRBJ1-2; perhaps TRBD1 as D (5 bases). Germline assignment: CDR1 MDHEN and CDR2 SYDVKM. V shed 5 bases and J shed 5 bases, with 15 bases lying between them. The CDR3 is 14 residues long. In DNA form, the CDR3 reads TGTGCCAGCAGTCTTGGACTCGGGGGTTATGGCTACACCTTC. Translated, it gives CASSLGLGGYGYTF.